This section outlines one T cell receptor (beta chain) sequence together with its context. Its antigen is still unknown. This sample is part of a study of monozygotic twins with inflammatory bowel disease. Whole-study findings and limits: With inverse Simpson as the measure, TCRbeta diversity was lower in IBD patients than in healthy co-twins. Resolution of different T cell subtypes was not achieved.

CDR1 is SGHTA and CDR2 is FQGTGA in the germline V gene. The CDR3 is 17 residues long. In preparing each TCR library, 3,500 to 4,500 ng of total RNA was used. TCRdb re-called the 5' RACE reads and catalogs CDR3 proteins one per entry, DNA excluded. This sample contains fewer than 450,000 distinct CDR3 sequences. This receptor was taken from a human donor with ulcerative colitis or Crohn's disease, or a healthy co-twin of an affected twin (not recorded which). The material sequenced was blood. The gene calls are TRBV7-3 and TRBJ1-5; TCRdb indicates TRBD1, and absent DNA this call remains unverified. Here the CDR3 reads CASSLKGRQGAHQPQHF.